The T cell receptor beta chain under discussion was sequenced for a study of spatial heterogeneity in lung cancer (dated by TCRdb to the late 2010s). For the study in its entirety: More beta-chain than alpha-chain transcripts were consistently detected, likely reflecting higher beta-chain transcript abundance. In the raw uncorrected reads, each unique combination of TCR and UMI appeared on average more than ten times. In non-small cell lung cancer, the study made a quantitative comparison of TCR alpha and beta repertoires among multiple tumor regions, matched nontumor lung and blood. At surgery, both alpha and beta chains were TCR-sequenced in over 200 tumor regions, some 64 matched nontumor lung samples and 56 PBMC samples. Nonsynonymous mutation counts, determined by whole-exome sequencing of tumor tissue, were related to features of the TCR repertoire.

The meaning of the sample's time point label: sample taken at primary tumor resection. Whole RNA extracted from tumor and nontumor lung tissue, or from cryopreserved PBMC samples, was used for TCR sequencing without cell sorting. Donors were around 71 patients with early-stage, untreated non-small cell lung cancer from the lung TRACERx cohort. Only patients for whom sufficient RNA was available from at least two tumor regions were selected for TCR sequencing. General study outcomes and caveats: Confirming at a functional level the hypothesis that regional TCRs recognize regional mutations was considered to require additional single-cell paired TCR alpha and beta sequencing. Ubiquitous expanded tumor TCRs were detected in blood more often at tumor resection than at routine follow-up.

V and J lose 2 bases and 4 bases, and a span of 11 bases separates them. CDR1 and CDR2, looked up from the germline V gene, are MGHRA and YSYEKL. The CDR3 measures 15 amino acids from cysteine to phenylalanine. Only CDR3 DNA remains: 45 bases, in frame from the first base. Libraries were built with 5' RACE. Sequencing used a NextSeq 500. In the TCR library protocol, a unique molecular identifier was attached to each TCR cDNA molecule so that PCR and sequencing errors could be corrected. Per the original workflow: TCR identification, UMI-based error correction and CDR3 extraction were performed with Decombinator tools. TCRs above a frequency of 2 per 1,000, corresponding to the top 1% of the tumor frequency distribution, were defined as expanded. Renyi diversity was computed with the R vegan package after each repertoire had been subsampled 100 times to 5,000 TCRs. CDR3 similarity networks were built from amino acid triplet string-kernel similarity, connecting CDR3s with pairwise similarity above 0.82. The public reads were reanalyzed by TCRdb: fastp trimming at Q25, MiXCR alignment, in-frame beta chains only. Each record represents a unique CDR3 protein, reported with the most common genes and DNA among its rows. These V and J calls are TCRdb output, not the study's own analysis. For this sample there are 40,000 to 45,000 distinct CDR3 sequences; approximately 15% appear just once. About 55% of the sample comes from the top ten.

This clonotype was seen at least ten times. There is no known antigen for this receptor. One base away there is no much larger clone; base qualities are not given. Specimen: PBMCs, collected at surgery. The sequence is built from TRBV4-1 and TRBJ2-2; the D gene could be either TRBD1 or TRBD2, each agreeing at 6 bases. The receptor's source is a male donor with early-stage non-small cell lung cancer. CDR3 protein: CASSQSGAGTGELFF. Read as DNA, the sequence is TGCGCCAGCAGCCAATCGGGGGCCGGCACCGGGGAGCTGTTTTTT.